A single T cell receptor (beta chain) is shown here with its context. The CDR3 is made up of 14 amino acids. Germline V lookup: CDR1 DFQATT, CDR2 SNEGSKA (reference sequence). V shed 0 bases and J shed 0 bases, with 6 bases lying between them. PCR was performed a second time for about 6 to 12 cycles using a sample-barcoded 5' primer and a J-beta primer mix. TCRdb itself ran the 5' RACE reads through MiXCR, one entry per CDR3 protein. Here the sample spans 800,000 or so distinct CDR3 sequences, less than 60% being singletons. The data were taken from a study of blood T cells in healthy people across ages.

The sequencing sample was made of blood. This clonotype originated in an elderly man in good health. The chain joins TRBV20-1 to TRBJ1-5; D is ambiguous. This CDR3 reads CSARDTDSNQPQHF. As DNA, the CDR3 is TGCAGTGCTAGAGATACAGATAGCAATCAGCCCCAGCATTTT.